The rows below give T cell receptor beta chains drawn from one sample of a study of T-cell reconstitution after alpha-beta-depleted transplantation in children. TCRdb analysed the PCR reads with MiXCR anew, one entry per CDR3 protein. The data show 900,000 or so distinct CDR3 sequences, roughly 15% seen once. Sequencing used PBMCs, mostly from graft donor cells, obtained 360 days after TCRalphabeta/CD19-depleted stem cell transplant. Receptor source: a male patient aged 10 to 17 who had a stem cell transplant for acute lymphoblastic leukemia, so the T cells may come from the graft donor. Each CDR3 is given with its conserved first and last residue. The order of the fields is V gene, J gene, CDR3 length, clone size, D gene, CDR3 DNA, CDR3 protein. The D gene is left open where the match is weak. The listing skips clone size in some rows; elsewhere it reads once, few, many or a size class.

>TRBV28|TRBJ2-1|15|few|-
TGTGCCAGCAGTTTAGTGGAGCGGATGGTAGCGGAGCAGTTCTTC
CASSLVERMVAEQFF
>TRBV24-1|TRBJ2-4|18|-|TRBD1
TGTGCCACCAGTGACCACCCGACAGGGCTATTGTCCAAAAACATTCAGTACTTC
CATSDHPTGLLSKNIQYF
>TRBV12-3/TRBV12-4|TRBJ1-5|13|-|TRBD1
TGTGCCAGCAGTGACAGGGGTGGTCAGCCCCAGCATTTT
CASSDRGGQPQHF
>TRBV27|TRBJ2-2|13|-|-
TGTGCCAGCCGGATTTCCTTCACCGGGGAGCTGTTTTTT
CASRISFTGELFF
>TRBV29-1|TRBJ2-7|13|-|TRBD2
TGCAGCGTTGTTGGCGGGAGATTGGACGAGCAGTACTTC
CSVVGGRLDEQYF
>TRBV21-1|TRBJ2-3|17|few|-
TGTGCCAGCAGCGCTTTGACTAGCGGGAGAGGGGCAGATACGCAGTATTTT
CASSALTSGRGADTQYF
>TRBV9|TRBJ2-1|16|once|-
TGTGCCAGCAGCGTCCGACTAGATATTTGGTACAATGAGCAGTTCTTC
CASSVRLDIWYNEQFF
>TRBV12-3/TRBV12-4|TRBJ2-1|15|-|-
TGTGCCAGCAGCCTGACACTAAACTCCTACAATGAGCAGTTCTTC
CASSLTLNSYNEQFF
>TRBV7-2|TRBJ1-4|15|few|TRBD1
TGTGCCAGCAGCTTCCCAGGGGGCGCCTTCGAAAAACTGTTTTTT
CASSFPGGAFEKLFF
>TRBV7-8|TRBJ2-4|16|-|-
TGTGCCAGCAGCTTAGCTGGGGGGGCCCTCAAAAACATTCAGTACTTC
CASSLAGGALKNIQYF
>TRBV3-1|TRBJ2-1|18|-|TRBD2
TGTGCCAGCAGCCAAGAACTAGCGGAGACCCGCTCCTACAATGAGCAGTTCTTC
CASSQELAETRSYNEQFF
>TRBV29-1|TRBJ2-3|14|few|TRBD1
TGCAGCGTTGAAAGGACAGGGAGCACAGATACGCAGTATTTT
CSVERTGSTDTQYF
>TRBV30|TRBJ2-5|12|-|-
TGTGCCTGGAGTGTACAAGGGCAGACCCAGTACTTC
CAWSVQGQTQYF
>TRBV29-1|TRBJ2-3|13|few|TRBD2
TGCAGCGTTGCGGGGGGAGGGACAGATACGCAGTATTTT
CSVAGGGTDTQYF
>TRBV5-1|TRBJ2-7|15|few|-
TGCGCCAGCAGCTTGGAGGTAGGGCGAACTTACGAGCAGTACTTC
CASSLEVGRTYEQYF
>TRBV20-1|TRBJ2-1|12|-|-
TGCAGTGTGACCCTGGGGAACAATGAGCAGTTCTTC
CSVTLGNNEQFF
>TRBV3-1|TRBJ2-7|11|few|-
TGTGCCAGCAGCCAGCAGCACGAGCAGTACTTC
CASSQQHEQYF
>TRBV12-3/TRBV12-4|TRBJ2-2|15|-|-
TGTGCCAGCAGTTTCACAGCGGAAAACACCGGGGAGCTGTTTTTT
CASSFTAENTGELFF
>TRBV29-1|TRBJ2-7|13|few|-
TGCAGCGTTGTCCCGACAGCGGCCTACGAGCAGTACTTC
CSVVPTAAYEQYF
>TRBV5-1|TRBJ2-3|17|few|TRBD2
TGCGCCAGCAGCTTGGCCCCCAGCGGGAGAAACACAGATACGCAGTATTTT
CASSLAPSGRNTDTQYF
>TRBV18|TRBJ1-3|16|-|-
TGTGCCAGCTCACCTCTCCCCGTCTCCTCTGGAAACACCATATATTTT
CASSPLPVSSGNTIYF
>TRBV29-1|TRBJ2-7|19|few|TRBD1
TGCAGCGTTGAAGTCTCCCCGGGGACAGAAGGACGACGCGCTTACGAGCAGTACTTC
CSVEVSPGTEGRRAYEQYF
>TRBV5-1|TRBJ2-5|18|once|TRBD2
TGCGCCAGCAGCTTTACCGGGACTAGCGGGAGGGCCCGCGAGACCCAGTACTTC
CASSFTGTSGRARETQYF
>TRBV7-8|TRBJ2-7|13|-|-
TGTGCCAGCGCAGGGCGAGCCCCCTACGAGCAGTACTTC
CASAGRAPYEQYF
>TRBV7-8|TRBJ1-2|13|once|TRBD1
TGTGCCATCGACCAACAGGGGGCTGGTGGCTACACCTTC
CAIDQQGAGGYTF
>TRBV5-1|TRBJ1-1|15|many|-
TGCGCCAGCAGCTTGGGGGCACGGACGAACACTGAAGCTTTCTTT
CASSLGARTNTEAFF
>TRBV19|TRBJ1-1|14|few|-
TGTGCCAGTACCACCTTCGGACAGAACACTGAAGCTTTCTTT
CASTTFGQNTEAFF
>TRBV21-1|TRBJ1-2|17|few|-
TGTGCCAGCAGCATGTCCCGGGACAGGGAGGAGGGCTATGGCTACACCTTC
CASSMSRDREEGYGYTF
>TRBV20-1|TRBJ2-7|12|few|-
TGCAGTGCTAGAAAGAAGGCCTACGAGCAGTACTTC
CSARKKAYEQYF
>TRBV12-3/TRBV12-4|TRBJ2-3|14|many|-
TGTGCCAGCAGTGACAGCTCAAGCACAGATACGCAGTATTTT
CASSDSSSTDTQYF
>TRBV5-1|TRBJ2-2|15|-|-
TGCGCCAGCAGCTTGGGGGGCCCGGTCACCGGGGAGCTGTTTTTT
CASSLGGPVTGELFF
>TRBV13|TRBJ2-5|15|-|TRBD2
TGTGCCAGCAGCACCCGGACTAGCGGGAGGGAGACCCAGTACTTC
CASSTRTSGRETQYF
>TRBV5-1|TRBJ2-7|16|-|-
TGCGCCAGCAGCTGGCGACAGGAGACAATGCGTTACGAGCAGTACTTC
CASSWRQETMRYEQYF
>TRBV29-1|TRBJ2-3|15|few|-
TGCAGCGTTGTGGATCGGTGGACGAGCACAGATACGCAGTATTTT
CSVVDRWTSTDTQYF
>TRBV5-1|TRBJ2-5|16|-|-
TGCGCCAGCAGCTTCGCCACACAGGCTAGCAGGGAGACCCAGTACTTC
CASSFATQASRETQYF
>TRBV4-2|TRBJ2-1|19|many|TRBD2
TGTGCCAGCAGCCAAGTGGCGCTAGCGGGTAGTAGCTCCTACAATGAGCAGTTCTTC
CASSQVALAGSSSYNEQFF
>TRBV5-1|TRBJ1-2|16|few|TRBD1
TGCGCCAGCAGCGCTCAACCCGGGACAGTCTACTATGGCTACACCTTC
CASSAQPGTVYYGYTF
>TRBV20-1|TRBJ2-1|16|-|TRBD2
TGCAGTGCTAGGTTAGCGGGAGATCTCGTGCTGAATGAGCAGTTCTTC
CSARLAGDLVLNEQFF
>TRBV5-1|TRBJ2-2|15|few|TRBD2
TGCGCCAGCAGCTTGGAGAGCGGGAGTCCAGGGGAGCTGTTTTTT
CASSLESGSPGELFF
>TRBV28|TRBJ1-1|12|-|-
TGTGCCAGCAGAGTTCCGAACACTGAAGCTTTCTTT
CASRVPNTEAFF
>TRBV10-3|TRBJ2-5|14|few|TRBD2
TGTGCCACCCGGACTAGCGGGGTCCAAGAGACCCAGTACTTC
CATRTSGVQETQYF
>TRBV20-1|TRBJ2-7|14|few|-
TGCAGTGCTAGCATTCGTTCTATCTCCTACGAGCAGTACTTC
CSASIRSISYEQYF
>TRBV5-1|TRBJ1-4|15|-|TRBD1
TGCGCCAGCTGCCAACGGGGGACAGGGGGCGAAAAACTGTTTTTT
CASCQRGTGGEKLFF
>TRBV18|TRBJ2-5|17|few|TRBD2
TGTGCCAGCTCACCAGAGACTAGCGGAGTGTACCAAGAGACCCAGTACTTC
CASSPETSGVYQETQYF
>TRBV13|TRBJ1-2|17|-|-
TGTGCCAGCAGCTTAGCCCCCGCGACGGCGGAGTACTATGGCTACACCTTC
CASSLAPATAEYYGYTF
>TRBV7-9|TRBJ2-7|12|-|-
TGTGCCAGCAGCTTTAAGTGGGATGAGCAGTACTTC
CASSFKWDEQYF
>TRBV20-1|TRBJ2-1|15|-|TRBD1
TGCAGTGCTAGAAGCAGGGGGCTATCGTACAATGAGCAGTTCTTC
CSARSRGLSYNEQFF
>TRBV18|TRBJ2-5|16|-|TRBD1
TGTGCCAGCTCACCACTTGGGACAGGGGTGTTGGAGACCCAGTACTTC
CASSPLGTGVLETQYF
>TRBV9|TRBJ2-7|14|few|TRBD1
TGTGCCAGCAGCGCATCAGGGGGCATCTACGAGCAGTACTTC
CASSASGGIYEQYF
>TRBV20-1|TRBJ2-4|13|few|-
TGCAGTGCTAGCGGGCCGGCCAAAAACATTCAGTACTTC
CSASGPAKNIQYF
>TRBV3-1|TRBJ1-2|15|-|-
TGTGCCAGCAGCCAAGGGTCGTCAGGGTATCGTGGCTACACCTTC
CASSQGSSGYRGYTF
>TRBV7-3|TRBJ2-3|16|-|TRBD2
TGTGCCAGCAGCCTGGGACTAGCGGGAGTATTAGATACGCAGTATTTT
CASSLGLAGVLDTQYF
>TRBV21-1|TRBJ2-7|13|-|-
TGTGCCAGCAGCACCCGCAATCCCTACGAGCAGTACTTC
CASSTRNPYEQYF
>TRBV14|TRBJ2-7|15|few|TRBD2
TGTGCCAGCAGCCAAGCCGGGACTAGACTCTACGAGCAGTACTTC
CASSQAGTRLYEQYF
>TRBV27|TRBJ2-1|15|few|-
TGTGCCAGCAGCAGACGACTAGTTATTGGGGGTGAGCAGTTCTTC
CASSRRLVIGGEQFF